The clone carrying this T cell receptor (beta chain) appeared a few times. As it was prepared, the TCRbeta library received unique molecular identifiers. TCRdb used MiXCR to reprocess the PCR reads, holding one entry per CDR3 protein. The table has hundreds of thousands of distinct CDR3 sequences, 15% to 20% seen once. The source of the sample is a study of T-cell reconstitution after alpha-beta-depleted transplantation in children. J gave up 6 bases and V 3 bases, and 5 bases lay outside the gene matches. This CDR3 has 13 residues. Looked up from germline, CDR1 is DFQATT and CDR2 is SNEGSKA (reference sequence).

The sequencing used PBMCs, mostly from graft donor cells, collected 360 days after TCRalphabeta/CD19-depleted stem cell transplant. The rearrangement joins TRBV20-1 to TRBJ2-7; 10 bases line up with TRBD2. The sequence came from a male patient between 5 and 17 years old who had a stem cell transplant for acute lymphoblastic leukemia, so the T cells may come from the graft donor. CDR3 in amino acids: CSASGASGSEQYF. The DNA of the CDR3 is TGCAGTGCTAGCGGGGCTAGCGGGAGCGAGCAGTACTTC.